This is a list of T cell receptor beta chains from one sample in a study of blood T cell repertoires in COVID-19. Generated by immunoSEQ multiplex PCR, the TCRdb table keeps only in-frame clones and is missing some. This table has some 48,000 clones, over 75% appearing once. Specimen: peripheral blood. The receptors derive from a man between 65 and 85 years old with acute or convalescent COVID-19. The CDR3 runs from the conserved cysteine through the conserved F or W. Fields, in order: J gene, D gene, V gene, clone size, CDR3 protein, CDR3 DNA. D genes are given only for firm matches. Where a row states a size, it is once, few, many or the class of an expanded clone; other rows omit it.

j_gene: TRBJ1-6; d_gene: -; v_gene: TRBV9; abundance: once; CDR3aa: CASSVATQMGRNSPLHF; CDR3nt: TGTGCCAGCAGCGTAGCTACTCAGATGGGGCGGAATTCACCCCTCCACTTT
j_gene: TRBJ1-2; d_gene: TRBD1; v_gene: TRBV5-1; abundance: few; CDR3aa: CASSSGQVEYGYTF; CDR3nt: TGCGCCAGCAGCTCGGGACAGGTCGAGTATGGCTACACCTTC
j_gene: TRBJ1-2; d_gene: -; v_gene: TRBV12-3/TRBV12-4; abundance: -; CDR3aa: CASSLAGTGGYTF; CDR3nt: TGTGCCAGCAGTTTAGCTGGGACTGGCGGCTACACCTTC
j_gene: TRBJ1-3; d_gene: -; v_gene: TRBV21-1; abundance: -; CDR3aa: CASRPKGAGNTIYF; CDR3nt: TGTGCCAGCAGACCCAAGGGGGCTGGAAACACCATATATTTT
j_gene: TRBJ1-5; d_gene: -; v_gene: TRBV28; abundance: -; CDR3aa: CASSFPVLSNQPQHF; CDR3nt: TGTGCCAGCAGTTTTCCGGTCCTTAGCAATCAGCCCCAGCATTTT
j_gene: TRBJ1-1; d_gene: TRBD1; v_gene: TRBV9; abundance: -; CDR3aa: CASSVAPDRGNTEAFF; CDR3nt: TGTGCCAGCAGCGTAGCCCCGGACAGGGGGAACACTGAAGCTTTCTTT
j_gene: TRBJ2-7; d_gene: -; v_gene: TRBV9; abundance: once; CDR3aa: CASSVGTGAAYEQYF; CDR3nt: TGTGCCAGCAGCGTAGGAACAGGTGCTGCCTACGAGCAGTACTTC
j_gene: TRBJ1-1; d_gene: -; v_gene: TRBV5-8; abundance: few; CDR3aa: CASSLRGARGTEAFF; CDR3nt: TGTGCCAGCAGCTTGAGAGGGGCGCGGGGCACTGAAGCTTTCTTT
j_gene: TRBJ2-7; d_gene: TRBD1; v_gene: TRBV27; abundance: -; CDR3aa: CASSLRGQEQYF; CDR3nt: TGTGCCAGCAGTTTAAGGGGGCAGGAGCAGTACTTC
j_gene: TRBJ2-1; d_gene: -; v_gene: TRBV19; abundance: -; CDR3aa: CASSIRGSGVISYNEQFF; CDR3nt: TGTGCCAGTAGTATAAGGGGCTCGGGGGTAATCTCCTACAATGAGCAGTTCTTC
j_gene: TRBJ1-6; d_gene: -; v_gene: TRBV9; abundance: once; CDR3aa: CASSVGQGFSPLHF; CDR3nt: TGTGCCAGCAGCGTAGGGCAGGGATTTTCACCCCTCCACTTT
j_gene: TRBJ2-1; d_gene: TRBD1; v_gene: TRBV30; abundance: -; CDR3aa: CAWTPRHRGAYNEQFF; CDR3nt: TGTGCCTGGACCCCCAGGCACAGGGGAGCCTACAATGAGCAGTTCTTC
j_gene: TRBJ2-7; d_gene: -; v_gene: TRBV6-5; abundance: -; CDR3aa: CASSYSGQYEQYF; CDR3nt: TGTGCCAGCAGTTACTCTGGGCAGTACGAGCAGTACTTC
j_gene: TRBJ1-1; d_gene: -; v_gene: TRBV14; abundance: -; CDR3aa: CASSQDRGQVNTEAFF; CDR3nt: TGTGCCAGCAGCCAAGATCGGGGACAAGTGAACACTGAAGCTTTCTTT
j_gene: TRBJ2-1; d_gene: TRBD2; v_gene: TRBV7-2; abundance: -; CDR3aa: CASSFALLAGRDNEQFF; CDR3nt: TGTGCCAGCAGCTTCGCCCTACTAGCGGGGAGGGACAATGAGCAGTTCTTC
j_gene: TRBJ2-2; d_gene: -; v_gene: TRBV6-2/TRBV6-3; abundance: -; CDR3aa: CASSFQGTGTGELFF; CDR3nt: TGTGCCAGCAGTTTTCAGGGAACGGGCACCGGGGAGCTGTTTTTT
j_gene: TRBJ2-5; d_gene: -; v_gene: TRBV10-3; abundance: -; CDR3aa: CAISAGSLFQETQYF; CDR3nt: TGTGCCATCAGTGCAGGAAGCTTGTTCCAAGAGACCCAGTACTTC
j_gene: TRBJ2-7; d_gene: TRBD2; v_gene: TRBV6-7; abundance: -; CDR3aa: CASSPLGGGPELGEQYF; CDR3nt: TGTGCCAGCAGTCCCTTGGGCGGGGGGCCGGAGCTCGGGGAGCAGTACTTC
j_gene: TRBJ2-7; d_gene: -; v_gene: TRBV11-2; abundance: -; CDR3aa: CASSLGGSYEQYF; CDR3nt: TGTGCCAGCAGCCTTGGTGGCAGCTACGAGCAGTACTTC
j_gene: TRBJ2-7; d_gene: -; v_gene: TRBV7-9; abundance: -; CDR3aa: CASSLHQGIYEQYF; CDR3nt: TGTGCCAGCAGCTTGCACCAGGGGATCTACGAGCAGTACTTC
j_gene: TRBJ1-3; d_gene: -; v_gene: TRBV9; abundance: -; CDR3aa: CASTLGGGGGNTIYF; CDR3nt: TGTGCCAGCACCCTCGGGGGAGGAGGTGGAAACACCATATATTTT
j_gene: TRBJ2-2; d_gene: -; v_gene: TRBV12-3/TRBV12-4; abundance: -; CDR3aa: CATSQGYTGELFF; CDR3nt: TGTGCCACGTCCCAGGGATACACCGGGGAGCTGTTTTTT
j_gene: TRBJ1-5; d_gene: -; v_gene: TRBV6-1; abundance: -; CDR3aa: CASSEPGRGLSQARQPQHF; CDR3nt: TGTGCCAGCAGTGAACCGGGCAGGGGTCTAAGTCAAGCCCGTCAGCCCCAGCATTTT
j_gene: TRBJ1-3; d_gene: -; v_gene: TRBV30; abundance: medium-sized; CDR3aa: CAWSASSGNTIYF; CDR3nt: TGTGCCTGGAGTGCGAGCTCTGGAAACACCATATATTTT
j_gene: TRBJ2-2; d_gene: -; v_gene: TRBV18; abundance: -; CDR3aa: CASSPIGGGATPGELFF; CDR3nt: TGTGCCAGCTCACCGATAGGAGGGGGCGCAACCCCCGGGGAGCTGTTTTTT
j_gene: TRBJ1-2; d_gene: TRBD1; v_gene: TRBV7-2; abundance: -; CDR3aa: CASSLGDRGLNYGYTF; CDR3nt: TGTGCCAGCAGCTTAGGGGACAGGGGGCTTAACTATGGCTACACCTTC
j_gene: TRBJ2-3; d_gene: -; v_gene: TRBV19; abundance: -; CDR3aa: CATSNSLGADTQYF; CDR3nt: TGTGCCACGTCGAACAGCCTTGGCGCAGATACGCAGTATTTT
j_gene: TRBJ1-2; d_gene: -; v_gene: TRBV4-1; abundance: -; CDR3aa: CASSHPGGGGGPYGYTF; CDR3nt: TGCGCCAGCAGCCACCCGGGCGGGGGAGGGGGGCCCTATGGCTACACCTTC
j_gene: TRBJ2-7; d_gene: -; v_gene: TRBV4-3; abundance: -; CDR3aa: CASSQDKRGSSVSQQYF; CDR3nt: TGCGCCAGCAGCCAAGATAAAAGAGGCAGCTCCGTATCACAGCAGTACTTC
j_gene: TRBJ2-2; d_gene: -; v_gene: TRBV19; abundance: -; CDR3aa: CASSIEAGTGELFF; CDR3nt: TGTGCCAGTAGTATTGAGGCGGGCACCGGGGAGCTGTTTTTT
j_gene: TRBJ1-2; d_gene: -; v_gene: TRBV28; abundance: -; CDR3aa: CASSQTTGGGLDGYTF; CDR3nt: TGTGCCAGCAGCCAAACTACGGGGGGGGGCCTTGATGGCTACACCTTC
j_gene: TRBJ1-2; d_gene: TRBD1; v_gene: TRBV10-3; abundance: once; CDR3aa: CAIKTAGTGNYGYTF; CDR3nt: TGTGCCATCAAGACCGCCGGGACAGGGAACTATGGCTACACCTTC
j_gene: TRBJ1-6; d_gene: TRBD1; v_gene: TRBV6-5; abundance: -; CDR3aa: CASRASTGTDSPLHF; CDR3nt: TGTGCCAGCAGAGCCTCGACCGGGACAGATTCACCCCTCCACTTT
j_gene: TRBJ1-2; d_gene: TRBD1; v_gene: TRBV19; abundance: -; CDR3aa: CASSPFPGTGAYGYTF; CDR3nt: TGTGCCAGTAGTCCATTCCCCGGGACAGGAGCCTATGGCTACACCTTC
j_gene: TRBJ1-5; d_gene: -; v_gene: TRBV7-2; abundance: -; CDR3aa: CASSLDYMGNQPQHF; CDR3nt: TGTGCCAGCAGCCTGGACTACATGGGGAATCAGCCCCAGCATTTT
j_gene: TRBJ1-1; d_gene: -; v_gene: TRBV5-1; abundance: -; CDR3aa: CASSWRLRGNTEAFF; CDR3nt: TGCGCCAGCAGCTGGCGCCTCAGGGGGAACACTGAAGCTTTCTTT
j_gene: TRBJ1-2; d_gene: -; v_gene: TRBV6-5; abundance: -; CDR3aa: CASSQIHTGYGYTF; CDR3nt: TGTGCCAGCAGTCAGATACATACAGGGTATGGCTACACCTTC
j_gene: TRBJ2-5; d_gene: TRBD2; v_gene: TRBV24-1; abundance: once; CDR3aa: CATSDRAASGGLGTQYF; CDR3nt: TGTGCCACCAGTGATCGAGCGGCTAGCGGGGGATTAGGGACCCAGTACTTC
j_gene: TRBJ2-7; d_gene: TRBD1; v_gene: TRBV5-1; abundance: -; CDR3aa: CASSRDRGAYEQYF; CDR3nt: TGCGCCAGCAGCAGGGACAGGGGCGCCTACGAGCAGTACTTC
j_gene: TRBJ2-3; d_gene: -; v_gene: TRBV5-1; abundance: once; CDR3aa: CASTLAGPDTQYF; CDR3nt: TGCGCCAGCACCCTTGCGGGGCCAGATACGCAGTATTTT
j_gene: TRBJ1-1; d_gene: -; v_gene: TRBV5-8; abundance: few; CDR3aa: CASSLQGMGNTEAFF; CDR3nt: TGTGCCAGCAGCTTGCAGGGGATGGGGAACACTGAAGCTTTCTTT
j_gene: TRBJ2-5; d_gene: TRBD1; v_gene: TRBV3-1/TRBV3-2; abundance: -; CDR3aa: CASSPRTGGFKETQYF; CDR3nt: TGTGCCAGCAGCCCACGGACAGGGGGATTCAAAGAGACCCAGTACTTC
j_gene: TRBJ2-5; d_gene: -; v_gene: TRBV5-6; abundance: -; CDR3aa: CASSLGWAQVQETQYF; CDR3nt: TGTGCCAGCAGCTTGGGGTGGGCACAAGTACAAGAGACCCAGTACTTC